This T cell receptor beta chain was identified during a study of blood T cell repertoires in COVID-19. Study-wide context: The United States, Italy and Spain supplied acute and convalescent COVID-19 samples. PBMCs, B-cell-depleted T cells, or T cells were the source of the cDNA or gDNA that made up the material.

Participant-reported clinical history was the basis for cohort assignment. In the 2 weeks before study entry, exposed participants met a COVID-19 case, which was PCR-confirmed or clinician-diagnosed. Germline V gene lookup returns CDR1 SGHKS and CDR2 YYEKEE (reference sequence). The germline V and J ends were trimmed by 4 bases and 3 bases, with 26 bases remaining between them. The CDR3 contains 18 residues. The method was immunoSEQ multiplex PCR; TCRdb's version includes in-frame clones alone and lacks a portion of them. The sample shows 210,000 or so clones, around 90% of them seen only once. The receptor comes from a woman aged 25-40 years who had been exposed to COVID-19. The V gene is TRBV5-5, the J gene TRBJ2-7, with D tentatively TRBD1 (6 bases). The sample was PBMCs or T cells enriched from blood (not recorded which). CDR3 DNA: TGTGCCAGCAGCCTCGGACCGGGACAAGGGTCCCTCCTCTACGAGCAGTACTTC. This sequence encodes CASSLGPGQGSLLYEQYF.